This paragraph covers one T cell receptor (beta chain) sequence. The sample comes from a study of blood T cell repertoires in COVID-19. Across the whole study: Researchers got acute and convalescent COVID-19 samples from the United States, Italy and Spain. T cells, B-cell-depleted T cells, or PBMCs provided the cDNA or gDNA that served as material.

Original processing methods: From reference gene primer amplification, estimates of nucleated cell counts were derived. This table comes from immunoSEQ multiplex PCR, and its TCRdb copy is limited to in-frame clones, with some not included. Clone size and V and J calls were adopted from that table, with D and trimming inferred from the DNA. The sample carries 180,000 or so clones, about 77% recorded once. The CDR3 is 16 residues long. Trimming stripped 5 bases from V and 5 bases from J, with 21 bases between. Germline V lookup: CDR1 SGHAT, CDR2 FQNNGV. Sequencing used peripheral blood. The chain uses TRBV11-2 and TRBJ1-2; tentatively, D is TRBD1 (5 bases). The sequence was obtained from an elderly woman with active or convalescent COVID-19. The CDR3 sequence is CASSLFPSGTWYGYTF. CDR3 DNA: TGTGCCAGCAGCCTTTTTCCCTCAGGGACTTGGTATGGCTACACCTTC.